This T cell receptor (beta chain) came from a study of shared clonotypes between healthy human individuals. CDR3 length: 14 residues. The V end was cut by 4 bases, the J end by 3 bases, with 16 bases between. CDR1 is SQVTM and CDR2 is ANQGSEA in the germline V gene. The authors' processing: ImmunoSEQ output lacked quality scores and full-length reads, limiting matched filtering. TCRdb's table, derived via immunoSEQ multiplex PCR, lists solely in-frame clones and lacks some. That table furnishes V, J and clone size, whereas the DNA furnished D and trimming. The table lists about 2.4 million clones, approximately 93% of them singletons, with 0.36% in the top ten. Details on this clone: Its target is unknown.

Study observations and caveats: Clonotypes not shared had lower generation probabilities than those common to all four donors. Sampling covered blood only; tissue repertoires likely differ.

The sample taken for sequencing was naive CD4+ T cells from PBMCs. Subset noted: CD45RA+ positively selected. The chain links TRBV29-1 to TRBJ2-7; D perhaps matches TRBD2 (7 bases). The sequence derives from a man between 18 and 35 years old in good health. Some clones in this sample may be carry-over from other donors' samples. The CDR3 DNA reads as TGCAGCGTTGCCGGGGGGCTGGTGGGCTACGAGCAGTACTTC. It translates to CSVAGGLVGYEQYF.